Below, 5 T cell receptor beta chains from the same sample are listed, as sequenced in a study of shared clonotypes between healthy human individuals. Using immunoSEQ multiplex PCR, the repertoire was profiled, and TCRdb retains in-frame clones only, with some absent. The table has about 490,000 clones, 70% to 85% seen once. Material for sequencing was PBMCs. The receptors come from a woman between 40 and 55 years old in good health. Some clones in this sample may be carry-over from other donors' samples.

Ten or more counts support this clone. Other DNA sequences within the sample encode an identical CDR3. The CDR3 bases are TGCGCCAGCAGCTCGGGACTCACCTACGAGCAGTACTTC. Protein: CASSSGLTYEQYF. V is TRBV5-1 and J is TRBJ2-7, with TRBD2 as a possible D gene (6 bases). Germline values: CDR1 SGHRS, CDR2 YFSETQ. V dropped 3 bases and J dropped 2 bases, with 9 bases sitting between them. This CDR3 is built from 13 residues.

The chain is built from TRBV7-3 and TRBJ1-1, with D possibly matching TRBD1 (6 bases). The CDR3 has 15 residues. Trimming removed 1 base at V and 8 bases at J, with 17 bases between. CDR1 is SGHTA, CDR2 FQGTGA, per germline. The CDR3 here is CASSLNGARGEEAFF. In DNA, the CDR3 is TGTGCCAGCAGCTTAAATGGCGCCAGGGGCGAGGAAGCTTTCTTT.

The gene calls are TRBV7-2 and TRBJ1-6, with a possible D match to TRBD1 (5 bases). CDR3 length: 15 amino acids. With 11 bases removed from V and 0 bases from J, the gap between germline ends came to 14 bases. Germline-derived CDR1 and CDR2 are SGHTA and FQGNSA. CDR3 DNA sequence: TGTGCCTCCGGGGGGATGAGCTCCTATAATTCACCCCTCCACTTT. It encodes CASGGMSSYNSPLHF.

The chain combines TRBV18 with TRBJ2-7; maybe TRBD2 (6 bases). V lost 5 bases to trimming and J lost 0 bases, with 14 bases between them. Per germline, CDR1 KGHSH and CDR2 LQKENI. This CDR3 comprises 15 residues. The CDR3 is CASSSGTGSSYEQYF. As DNA, the CDR3 is TGTGCCAGCTCATCCGGGACTGGAAGCTCCTACGAGCAGTACTTC. Based on the CDR3 plus reference TRBV18 and TRBJ2-7, the full variable domain is NAGVMQNPRHLVRRRGQEARLRCSPMKGHSHVYWYRQLPEEGLKFMVYLQKENIIDESGMPKERFSAEFPKEGPSILRIQQVVRGDSAAYFCASSSGTGSSYEQYFGPGTRLTVT.

The chain employs TRBV5-1 and TRBJ2-2, with D possibly called TRBD1 or TRBD2 (5 bases each). The ends were cut back, 0 bases at V and 0 bases at J, with 15 bases in the middle. This CDR3 is built from 18 residues. Germline V gene lookup returns CDR1 SGHRS and CDR2 YFSETQ. For the CDR3, the DNA is TGCGCCAGCAGCTTGGACGGGGTTAGGGGTCCGAACACCGGGGAGCTGTTTTTT. It encodes CASSLDGVRGPNTGELFF.